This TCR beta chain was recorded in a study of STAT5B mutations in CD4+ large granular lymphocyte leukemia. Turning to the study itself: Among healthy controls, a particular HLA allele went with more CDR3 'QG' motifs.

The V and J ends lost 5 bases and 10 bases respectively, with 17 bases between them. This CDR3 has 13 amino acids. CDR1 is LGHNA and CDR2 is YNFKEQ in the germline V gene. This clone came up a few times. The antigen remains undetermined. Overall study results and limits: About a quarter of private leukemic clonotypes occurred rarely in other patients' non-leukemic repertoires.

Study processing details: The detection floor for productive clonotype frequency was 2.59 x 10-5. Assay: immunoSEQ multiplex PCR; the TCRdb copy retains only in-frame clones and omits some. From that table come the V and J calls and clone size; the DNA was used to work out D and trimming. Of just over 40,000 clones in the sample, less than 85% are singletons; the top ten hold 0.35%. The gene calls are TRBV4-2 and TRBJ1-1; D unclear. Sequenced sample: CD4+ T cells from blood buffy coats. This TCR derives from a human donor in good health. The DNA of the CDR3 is TGTGCCAGCAGCTCACATGACGGGGTGGGAGCTTTCTTT. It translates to CASSSHDGVGAFF.